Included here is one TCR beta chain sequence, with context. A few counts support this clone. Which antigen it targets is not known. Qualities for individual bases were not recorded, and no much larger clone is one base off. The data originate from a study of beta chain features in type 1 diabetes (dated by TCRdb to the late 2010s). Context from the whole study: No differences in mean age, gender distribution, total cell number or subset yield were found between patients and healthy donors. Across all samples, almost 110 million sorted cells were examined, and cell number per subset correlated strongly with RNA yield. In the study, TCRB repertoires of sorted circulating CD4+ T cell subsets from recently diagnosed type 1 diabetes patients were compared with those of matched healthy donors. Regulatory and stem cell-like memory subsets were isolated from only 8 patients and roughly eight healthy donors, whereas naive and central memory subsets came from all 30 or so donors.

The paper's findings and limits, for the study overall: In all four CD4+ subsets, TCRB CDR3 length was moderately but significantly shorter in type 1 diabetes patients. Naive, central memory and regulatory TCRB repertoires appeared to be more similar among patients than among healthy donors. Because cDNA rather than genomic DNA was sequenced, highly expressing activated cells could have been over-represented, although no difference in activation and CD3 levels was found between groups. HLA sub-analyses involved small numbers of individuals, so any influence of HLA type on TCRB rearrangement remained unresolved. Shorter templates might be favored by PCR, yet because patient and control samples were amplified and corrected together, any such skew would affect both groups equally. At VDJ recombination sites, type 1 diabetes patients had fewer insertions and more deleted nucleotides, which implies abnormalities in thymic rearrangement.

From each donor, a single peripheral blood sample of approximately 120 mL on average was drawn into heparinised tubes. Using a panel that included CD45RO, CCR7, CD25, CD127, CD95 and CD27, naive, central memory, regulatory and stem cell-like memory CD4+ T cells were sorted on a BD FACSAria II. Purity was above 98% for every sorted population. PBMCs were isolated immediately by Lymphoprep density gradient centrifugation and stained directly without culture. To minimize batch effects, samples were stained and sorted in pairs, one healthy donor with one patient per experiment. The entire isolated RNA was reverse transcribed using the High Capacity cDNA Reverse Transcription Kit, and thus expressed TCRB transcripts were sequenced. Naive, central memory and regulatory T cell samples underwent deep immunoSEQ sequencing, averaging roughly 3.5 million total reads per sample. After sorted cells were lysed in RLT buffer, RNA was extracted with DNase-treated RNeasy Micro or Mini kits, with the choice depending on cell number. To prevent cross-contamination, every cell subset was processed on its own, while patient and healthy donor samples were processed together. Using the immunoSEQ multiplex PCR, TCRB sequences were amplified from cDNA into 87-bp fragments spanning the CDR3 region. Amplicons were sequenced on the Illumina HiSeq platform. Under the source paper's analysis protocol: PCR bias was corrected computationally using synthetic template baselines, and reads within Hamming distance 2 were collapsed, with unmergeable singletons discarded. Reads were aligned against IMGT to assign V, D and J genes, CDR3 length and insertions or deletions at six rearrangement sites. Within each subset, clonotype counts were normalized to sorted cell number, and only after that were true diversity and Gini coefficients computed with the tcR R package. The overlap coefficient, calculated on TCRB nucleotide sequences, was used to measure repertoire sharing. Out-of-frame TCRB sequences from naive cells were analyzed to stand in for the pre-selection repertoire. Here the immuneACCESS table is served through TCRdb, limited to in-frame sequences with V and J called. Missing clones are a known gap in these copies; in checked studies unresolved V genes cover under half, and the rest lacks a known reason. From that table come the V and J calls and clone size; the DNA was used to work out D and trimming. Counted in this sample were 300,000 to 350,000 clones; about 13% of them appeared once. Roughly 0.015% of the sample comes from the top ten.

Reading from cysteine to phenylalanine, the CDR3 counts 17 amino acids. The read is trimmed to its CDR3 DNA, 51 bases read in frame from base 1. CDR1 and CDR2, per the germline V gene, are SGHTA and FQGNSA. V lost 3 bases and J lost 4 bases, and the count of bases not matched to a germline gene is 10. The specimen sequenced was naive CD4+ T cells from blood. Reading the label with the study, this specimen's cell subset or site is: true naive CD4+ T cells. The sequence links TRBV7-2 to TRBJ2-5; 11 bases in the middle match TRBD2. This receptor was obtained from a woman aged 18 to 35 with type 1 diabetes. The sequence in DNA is TGTGCCAGCAGCTTTAGAGGTACTAGCGGGAGTCGAGAGACCCAGTACTTC. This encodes CASSFRGTSGSRETQYF.